Following are 4 T cell receptor beta chains from one sample sequenced in a study of identical twins. MiXCR was run by TCRdb on the 5' RACE reads, yielding one entry per CDR3 protein. The repertoire includes fewer than 350,000 distinct CDR3 sequences, about 8.3% of them detected once, and over 2% sits in the top ten. The same sample was also used in a study of yellow fever vaccine responses in identical twins.

The specimen sequenced was memory (CD45RO+) T cells sorted from blood. These receptors were obtained from a young woman in good health.

In this sample, this clonotype turned up many times. The chain combines TRBV3-1 with TRBJ1-5; unclear D gene. Germline-derived CDR1 and CDR2 are LGHDT and YNNKEL (reference sequence). Deletions cut 2 bases from V and 2 bases from J, with 16 bases between. The CDR3 spans 17 residues. CDR3 sequence (DNA): TGTGCCAGCAGCCAAAATCTCGGATCCCTGGGCAATCAGCCCCAGCATTTT. This codes for CASSQNLGSLGNQPQHF.

In this sample, this clonotype turned up many times. The J gene is TRBJ2-1, the V gene TRBV16; D gene uncertain. V was trimmed by 1 base and J by 10 bases, leaving 5 bases between them. This CDR3 is built from 11 residues. CDR1 is KGHSY, CDR2 FQNENV, per germline. The chain's CDR3 is CASSQFGEQFF. In DNA, the CDR3 is TGTGCCAGCAGCCAATTTGGGGAGCAGTTCTTC.

This sequence joins TRBV2 and TRBJ2-2, with TRBD1 matching 8 bases. Unmatched junction bases numbered 6, after V lost 5 bases and J lost 1 base. The length of the CDR3 is 16 residues. The germline gives CDR1 SNHLY, CDR2 FYNNEI. CDR3 DNA sequence: TGTGCCAGCAGTCTCAGGACAGGGCAGAACACCGGGGAGCTGTTTTTT. This translates into CASSLRTGQNTGELFF.

The V call is TRBV6-2 or TRBV6-3, the J call TRBJ2-5, with a tentative D call TRBD2 (5 bases). The germline V and J ends were trimmed by 6 bases and 3 bases, with 11 bases remaining between them. The germline CDR1 and CDR2 sequences are MNHEY and SVGEGT. CDR3 size: 13 residues. The CDR3 coding sequence is TGTGCCAGCAGAGGACTTAAAAAAGAGACCCAGTACTTC. This codes for CASRGLKKETQYF.